The TCR beta chain under discussion was sequenced for a study of cytomegalovirus exposure and HLA in healthy donors. Background on the study: Among a few hundred genotyped donors, roughly 81% fell in the Caucasian-associated ancestry cluster.

Notes on the study in general: Most TCR sequences were uncommon, yet certain public TCRs appeared in many donors. Later examination showed HLA-associated TCR beta chains had greater clonal expansion than equally common others.

As regards this clone: The antigen remains unidentified.

The V gene's germline CDR1 is SGDLS and CDR2 YYNGEE. V was cut by 0 bases and J by 4 bases, with 17 bases left in between. The CDR3 runs 17 residues. It was with 60 Vbeta and 13 Jbeta primers that the PCR ran. Clones were sequenced by immunoSEQ multiplex PCR, and TCRdb holds only the in-frame ones, with some missing. The sample lists roughly 130,000 clones, about three quarters occurring once. The rearrangement links TRBV9 to TRBJ2-1, with D perhaps TRBD1 (5 bases). Sequences were obtained from PBMCs. The receptor was isolated from a woman in her 40s in good health and CMV-seronegative. CDR3 residues: CASSVEGRVWGYNEQFF. Here the CDR3 DNA reads TGTGCCAGCAGCGTAGAAGGCAGGGTGTGGGGATACAATGAGCAGTTCTTC.